Given below is one T cell receptor (beta chain) in context. Germline loops: CDR1 SEHNR, CDR2 FQNEAQ (reference sequence). CDR3 length: 12 amino acids. The V segment lost 3 bases and the J segment 10 bases; nucleotides outside the gene matches: 5. The data were obtained in a study of blood T cell repertoires in COVID-19. The table came from immunoSEQ multiplex PCR; TCRdb's copy has only in-frame clones and leaves some out. The data show around 160,000 clones, approximately 91% seen once. This clonotype was sampled from a human donor in a cohort sampled during active COVID-19. J is TRBJ1-1 and V is TRBV7-9; 7 bases fit TRBD1. Material for sequencing was peripheral blood. CDR3 sequence reads: CASSFQGVGAFF. DNA of the CDR3: TGTGCCAGCAGCTTCCAGGGGGTCGGAGCTTTCTTT.